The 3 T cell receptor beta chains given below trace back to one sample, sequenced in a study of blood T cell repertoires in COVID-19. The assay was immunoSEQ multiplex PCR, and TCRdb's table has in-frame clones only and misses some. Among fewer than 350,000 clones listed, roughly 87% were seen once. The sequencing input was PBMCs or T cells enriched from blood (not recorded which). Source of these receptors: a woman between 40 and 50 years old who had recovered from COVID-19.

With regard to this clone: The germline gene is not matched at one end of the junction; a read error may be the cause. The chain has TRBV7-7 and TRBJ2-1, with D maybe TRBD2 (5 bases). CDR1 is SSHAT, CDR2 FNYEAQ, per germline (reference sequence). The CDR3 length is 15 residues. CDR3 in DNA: TGTGCTAGCAGCTTAGGAGGCTCCCCCTACAATGAGCAGTTCTTC. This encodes CASSLGGSPYNEQFF.

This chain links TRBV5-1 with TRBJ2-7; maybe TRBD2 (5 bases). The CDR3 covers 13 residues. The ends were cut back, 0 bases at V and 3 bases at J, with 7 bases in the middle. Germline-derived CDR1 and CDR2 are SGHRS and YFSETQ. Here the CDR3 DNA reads TGCGCCAGCAGCTTGGCTCGGGGCTACGAGCAGTACTTC. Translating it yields CASSLARGYEQYF.

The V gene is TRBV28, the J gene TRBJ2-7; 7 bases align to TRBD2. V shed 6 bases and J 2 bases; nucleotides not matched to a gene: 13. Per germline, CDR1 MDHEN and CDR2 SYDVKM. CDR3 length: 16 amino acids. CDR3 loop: CASRKDGTIRAYEQYF. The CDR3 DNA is TGTGCCAGCAGGAAAGACGGGACTATCAGAGCCTACGAGCAGTACTTC.